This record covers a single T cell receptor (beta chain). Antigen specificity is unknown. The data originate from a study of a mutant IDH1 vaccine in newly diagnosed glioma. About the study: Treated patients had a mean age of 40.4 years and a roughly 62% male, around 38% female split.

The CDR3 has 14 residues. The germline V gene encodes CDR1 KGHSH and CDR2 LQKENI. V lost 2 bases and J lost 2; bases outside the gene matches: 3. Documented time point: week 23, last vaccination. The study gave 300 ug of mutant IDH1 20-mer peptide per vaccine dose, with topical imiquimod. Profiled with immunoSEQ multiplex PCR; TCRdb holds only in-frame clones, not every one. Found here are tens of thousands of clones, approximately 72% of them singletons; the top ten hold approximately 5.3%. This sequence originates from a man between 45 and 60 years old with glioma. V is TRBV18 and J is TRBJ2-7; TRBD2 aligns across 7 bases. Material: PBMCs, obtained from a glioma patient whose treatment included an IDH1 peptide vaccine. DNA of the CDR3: TGTGCCAGCTCACCAAGCGGGGTTACCTACGAGCAGTACTTC. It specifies CASSPSGVTYEQYF.